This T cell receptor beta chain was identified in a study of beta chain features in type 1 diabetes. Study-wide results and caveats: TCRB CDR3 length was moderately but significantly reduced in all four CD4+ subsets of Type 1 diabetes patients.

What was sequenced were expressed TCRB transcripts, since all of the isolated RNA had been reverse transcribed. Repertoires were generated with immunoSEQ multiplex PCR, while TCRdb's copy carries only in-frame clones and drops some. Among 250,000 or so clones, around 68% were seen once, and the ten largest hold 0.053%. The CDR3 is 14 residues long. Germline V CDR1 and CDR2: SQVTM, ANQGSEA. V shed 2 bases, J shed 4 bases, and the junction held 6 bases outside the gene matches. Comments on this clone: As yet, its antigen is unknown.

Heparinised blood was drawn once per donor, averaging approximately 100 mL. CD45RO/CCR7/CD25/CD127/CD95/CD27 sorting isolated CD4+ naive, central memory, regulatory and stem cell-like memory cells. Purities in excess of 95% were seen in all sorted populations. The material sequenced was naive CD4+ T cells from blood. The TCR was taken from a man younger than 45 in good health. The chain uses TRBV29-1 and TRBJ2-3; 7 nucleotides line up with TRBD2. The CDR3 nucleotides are TGCAGCGTTGAAACACGGGAGGTCCCAGATACGCAGTATTTT. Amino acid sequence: CSVETREVPDTQYF.